These 7 T cell receptor beta chains were all obtained from the same sample, sequenced in a study of tumor-infiltrating lymphocytes in primary liver carcinoma. Making TCR beta cDNA involved around 500 ng total RNA and a constant-region primer. Library construction for TCR beta comprised three nested multiplex PCR rounds performed with slightly modified ARM-PCR. A C-beta reverse primer was combined with TRBV1-TRBV30 forward primers in the first two PCR rounds, and each round had 10 cycles. One entry per CDR3 protein results from TCRdb running MiXCR on the multiplex PCR reads. This sample has some 120,000 distinct CDR3 sequences; 65% occur once, and the top ten carry 9.3%. Investigators took RNA and DNA out together from roughly 21-30 mg of unsorted bulk tissue. Sequencing input: liver tumor tissue from sampling region 1. This sample's subset: tumor region T1, superior pole. These receptors all stem from a woman aged 55-75 years with primary liver carcinoma and hepatitis B virus infection.

This clonotype was detected once. Its ends do not fully match the called genes, so a read error is possible. The CDR3: CARSQKLTANTGELFF. CDR3 sequence (DNA): TGTGCCAGGAGCCAAAAACTCACGGCGAACACCGGGGAGCTGTTTTTT. The V gene is TRBV14, the J gene TRBJ2-2; D not certain. Germline CDR1 reads SGHDN; CDR2 reads FVKESK. The CDR3 loop spans 16 amino acids.

The V call is TRBV11-3, the J call TRBJ2-1; TRBD2 matches at 9 bases. Germline V lookup: CDR1 SGHNT, CDR2 YENEEA. J was trimmed by 9 bases and V by 4 bases; bases with no gene match: 10. The CDR3 has 15 residues. CDR3 sequence (DNA): TGTGCCAGCAGCTCAGCAGCTAGCGGGAAGCTTGAGCAGTTCTTC. Protein sequence: CASSSAASGKLEQFF.

Of note for this clonotype: A much larger clone sits a single nucleotide away, making a read error possible. V gene TRBV6-1 combines with J gene TRBJ2-7, with D possibly TRBD2 on 6 matching bases. This CDR3 has 18 amino acids. Deletions cut 2 bases from V and 7 bases from J, with 27 bases between. Germline values: CDR1 MNHNS, CDR2 SASEGT. For the CDR3, the DNA is TGTGCCAGCAGTGAATCCGTGGGTAGCGGACACTCCTACAATGAGCAGTACTTC. Amino acids: CASSESVGSGHSYNEQYF.

This clonotype was counted a few times. The rearrangement joins TRBV30 to TRBJ2-1; D uncertain. The CDR3 loop spans 13 amino acids. The V gene's germline CDR1 is GTSNPN and CDR2 SVGIG (reference sequence). Trimming cost V 3 bases and J 8 bases, with 14 bases left between them. The CDR3 sequence: CAWSGDPPDEQFF. As DNA, the CDR3 is TGTGCCTGGAGCGGCGACCCGCCGGATGAGCAGTTCTTC.

This sequence joins TRBV7-9 and TRBJ2-5, with D hard to call. Germline assignment: CDR1 SEHNR and CDR2 FQNEAQ (reference sequence). The CDR3 sequence is 13 residues long. V was pared by 6 bases and J by 5 bases, with 13 bases between. In nucleotides, the CDR3 is TGTGCCAGCAGTCCAGAATTTGGGGAGACCCAGTACTTC. It translates to CASSPEFGETQYF. Together with reference TRBV7-9 and TRBJ2-5, the CDR3 gives the full variable domain: DTGVSQNPRHKITKRGQNVTFRCDPISEHNRLYWYRQTLGQGPEFLTYFQNEAQLEKSRLLSDRFSAERPKGSFSTLEIQRTEQGDSAMYLCASSPEFGETQYFGPGTRLLVL.

A remark on this clonotype: At one boundary the junction diverges from the germline segment, which might be a read error. This chain links TRBV11-2 with TRBJ2-1; D is uncertain. In germline, CDR1 is SGHAT, CDR2 FQNNGV. The length of the CDR3 is 13 residues. The CDR3 DNA reads TGTGCCAGCAGATTAGATGTCCCGACTGAACAGTTCTTC. It yields the protein CASRLDVPTEQFF.

With regard to this clonotype: A much more abundant neighbour one base away suggests this may be a read error. The rearrangement uses TRBV12-3 or TRBV12-4 and TRBJ1-6; no clear D gene. The CDR3 runs to 15 residues. CDR3: CASSFGYGLNSPFHF. The CDR3 DNA reads TGTGCCAGCAGTTTTGGGTACGGCCTTAATTCACCCTTCCACTTT.